These 10 T cell receptor beta chains were sequenced from one sample in a study of blood T cell repertoires in COVID-19. TCRdb keeps only in-frame clones here, not all; method: immunoSEQ multiplex PCR. The sample comprises 280,000 or so clones, approximately 83% of which are singletons, and under 2.5% rests with the top ten. The sequenced sample consisted of PBMCs or T cells enriched from blood (not recorded which). Receptors were obtained from a man between 25 and 39 years old who had recovered from COVID-19.

The chain couples TRBV9 to TRBJ2-1, with 9 bases matching TRBD2. Germline lookup yields CDR1 SGDLS and CDR2 YYNGEE. This CDR3 comprises 16 residues. The V gene end was trimmed by 0 bases and the J gene end by 9 bases; junction bases not matched to a gene: 10. CDR3 DNA sequence: TGTGCCAGCAGCGTAGCTCCCCAGCGGGGGGCCATTGAGCAGTTCTTC. This gives the protein CASSVAPQRGAIEQFF.

The V call is TRBV5-6, the J call TRBJ2-7, with D perhaps TRBD1 (6 bases). The CDR3 loop spans 16 amino acids. Germline V CDR1 and CDR2: SGHDT, YYEEEE. V was clipped by 0 bases and J by 3 bases, with 16 bases between them. CDR3 sequence (DNA): TGTGCCAGCAGCTTGGCATGGGCAGGGGTAAACTACGAGCAGTACTTC. Translation gives CASSLAWAGVNYEQYF.

The rearrangement uses TRBV7-9 and TRBJ1-1; 7 bases are shared with TRBD1. Looked up from germline, CDR1 is SEHNR and CDR2 is FQNEAQ (reference sequence). The CDR3 has 15 amino acids. V trimming: 5 bases; J trimming: 5 bases; junction bases outside the gene matches: 11. CDR3 sequence (DNA): TGTGCCAGCAGCCTCCGAGGGGGCGGGAGGACTGAAGCTTTCTTT. This encodes CASSLRGGGRTEAFF.

The count of this clone is one. The V gene is TRBV30, the J gene TRBJ1-1, with D perhaps TRBD1 (5 bases). Germline loops: CDR1 GTSNPN, CDR2 SVGIG (reference sequence). V gave up 1 base and J gave up 0 bases, with 18 bases separating them. The CDR3 totals 17 residues. The CDR3 sequence is CAWSASRVMGMNTEAFF. The CDR3 DNA follows: TGTGCCTGGAGTGCGAGCAGGGTAATGGGGATGAACACTGAAGCTTTCTTT.

The V call is TRBV7-9, the J call TRBJ2-7, with D possibly TRBD2 on 6 matching bases. Germline CDR1 SEHNR, CDR2 FQNEAQ (reference sequence). With 2 bases removed from V and 0 bases from J, the gap between germline ends came to 17 bases. The CDR3 sequence is 17 residues long. The CDR3 bases are TGTGCCAGCAGCTTAAGCTCCGGGGGTGGGAGCTCCTACGAGCAGTACTTC. Translation gives CASSLSSGGGSSYEQYF.

In DNA form, the CDR3 reads TGTGCCAGCAGCCGAGAGCGGAGGGGCTACACCTTC. This translates into CASSRERRGYTF. The chain employs TRBV12-3 or TRBV12-4 and TRBJ1-2, with D unclear. The CDR3 is 12 amino acids. Trimming took off 6 bases at V and 8 bases at J, with 13 bases between the two ends.

The chain employs TRBV20-1 and TRBJ1-1, with D uncertain. V dropped 3 bases and J dropped 6 bases, with 11 bases sitting between them. CDR3 length equals 12 residues. Germline lookup yields CDR1 DFQATT and CDR2 SNEGSKA (reference sequence). The CDR3 DNA reads TGCAGTGCTAGTCCCAGCCGGGCTGAAGCTTTCTTT. Translated, it gives CSASPSRAEAFF.

CDR3 bases: TGTGCCAGTAGTATTACCCCGGGACAGAACTACGAGCAGTACTTC. Translation gives CASSITPGQNYEQYF. The chain employs TRBV19 and TRBJ2-7; 7 bases fit TRBD1. Germline values: CDR1 LNHDA, CDR2 SQIVND (reference sequence). There are 15 residues in the CDR3. The V and J ends lost 3 bases and 3 bases, in that order; junction bases with no gene match: 8.

The CDR3: CAWSVVFGGGEKLFF. The DNA for the CDR3 is TGTGCCTGGAGTGTTGTTTTCGGGGGGGGAGAAAAACTGTTTTTT. V is TRBV30 and J is TRBJ1-4; the D gene is possibly TRBD1 (5 bases). Per germline, CDR1 GTSNPN and CDR2 SVGIG (reference sequence). The CDR3 runs to 15 residues. V was cut by 0 bases and J by 8 bases, with 16 bases left in between. The full variable domain, with the rest looked up from reference TRBV30 and TRBJ1-4, is SQTIHQWPATLVQPVGSPLSLECTVEGTSNPNLYWYRQAAGRGLQLLFYSVGIGQISSEVPQNLSASRPQDRQFILSSKKLLLSDSGFYLCAWSVVFGGGEKLFFGSGTQLSVL.

This clone has only one observation. CDR3 nucleotides: TGCGCCAGCAGCTTGTCGACAGGGCCAAACTATGGCTACACCTTC. Translated: CASSLSTGPNYGYTF. This chain joins TRBV5-1 and TRBJ1-2, with 7 bases identical to TRBD1. The CDR3 spans 15 residues. V was clipped by 1 base and J by 2 bases; unmatched bases: 5. CDR1 and CDR2 from the germline V gene are SGHRS and YFSETQ.